Each of the 11 T cell receptor beta chains below was sequenced from the same sample in a study of a mutant IDH1 vaccine in newly diagnosed glioma. Regarding time point: week 47, end of study. It was 300 ug of mutant IDH1 20-mer peptide that made up each vaccine dose, given with topical imiquimod. TCRdb keeps only in-frame clones here, not all; method: immunoSEQ multiplex PCR. The data show under 45,000 clones, roughly 82% seen once. These receptors have no identified antigens. Source: PBMCs, taken from a glioma patient whose treatment included an IDH1 peptide vaccine. The receptors were sampled from a young man with glioma. Some clones in this sample may be carry-over from other donors' samples.

The J gene is TRBJ1-4, the V gene TRBV2, with a tentative D call TRBD1 (6 bases). The CDR3 runs 13 residues. Per the germline V gene, CDR1 is SNHLY and CDR2 is FYNNEI. Trimming shortened V by 6 bases and J by 5 bases, and 10 bases separated the two germline ends. The CDR3 is CASSRTVNEKLFF. The CDR3 DNA is TGTGCCAGCAGCCGGACAGTGAATGAAAAACTGTTTTTT. The whole variable domain, filled in from reference TRBV2 and TRBJ1-4, reads EPEVTQTPSHQVTQMGQEVILRCVPISNHLYFYWYRQILGQKVEFLVSFYNNEISEKSEIFDDQFSVERPDGSNFTLKIRSTKLEDSAMYFCASSRTVNEKLFFGSGTQLSVL.

V usage is TRBV19 and J usage is TRBJ1-2, with 7 bases aligning to TRBD1. J was trimmed by 4 bases and V by 0 bases; bases with no gene match: 5. The CDR3 has 15 residues. The V gene's germline CDR1 is LNHDA and CDR2 SQIVND (reference sequence). This CDR3 reads CASSIDQGEIYGYTF. In DNA form, the CDR3 reads TGTGCCAGTAGTATAGATCAGGGGGAGATCTATGGCTACACCTTC.

This clone was seen just once. V and J are TRBV4-1 and TRBJ1-3; D unclear. The CDR3 has 13 residues. Germline CDR1 and CDR2: MGHRA and YSYEKL. Trimming left V 4 bases short and J 0 bases short, with 4 bases between. CDR3 amino acids: CASSRDSGNTIYF. In DNA form, the CDR3 reads TGCGCCAGCAGCCGTGACTCTGGAAACACCATATATTTT.

V usage is TRBV7-2 and J usage is TRBJ2-7, with a weak D call TRBD2 (6 bases). The CDR3 loop spans 16 amino acids. Germline V gives CDR1 SGHTA, CDR2 FQGNSA. V was clipped by 4 bases and J by 5 bases, with 21 bases between them. Here the CDR3 DNA reads TGTGCCAGCAGCTGGGGGGACCTCCCCCCGTCGAACGAGCAGTACTTC. Its protein is CASSWGDLPPSNEQYF.

The CDR3: CASRPPLGGLNTEAFF. Written as DNA, the CDR3 is TGTGCCAGTAGACCTCCCCTGGGGGGACTGAACACTGAAGCTTTCTTT. The chain recombines TRBV27 with TRBJ1-1, with D tentatively TRBD1 (5 bases). CDR1 and CDR2 (germline): MNHEY, SMNVEV (reference sequence). CDR3 length: 16 amino acids. Trimming took 9 bases from V and 0 from J, leaving 20 bases between them.

The chain is built from TRBV19 and TRBJ1-5; 7 nucleotides line up with TRBD1. The V segment lost 8 bases and the J segment 6 bases; nucleotides outside the gene matches: 10. The CDR3 loop spans 14 amino acids. Germline V gene data show CDR1 as LNHDA and CDR2 as SQIVND (reference sequence). The CDR3 DNA sequence: TGTGCCAGTTCAGACAGGGATGTTGTTCAGCCCCAGCATTTT. Translating it yields CASSDRDVVQPQHF. The variable domain in full, with the rest retrieved from reference TRBV19 and TRBJ1-5, is DGGITQSPKYLFRKEGQNVTLSCEQNLNHDAMYWYRQDPGQGLRLIYYSQIVNDFQKGDIAEGYSVSREKKESFPLTVTSAQKNPTAFYLCASSDRDVVQPQHFGDGTRLSIL.

The V gene is TRBV30, the J gene TRBJ1-2; the match to TRBD1 covers 7 bases. The CDR3 is 14 amino acids. In germline, CDR1 is GTSNPN, CDR2 SVGIG (reference sequence). V lost 5 bases to trimming and J lost 2 bases; unmatched junction nucleotides: 8. For the CDR3, the DNA is TGTGCCTGGGACCGACAGGGCGTAAACTATGGCTACACCTTC. This translates into CAWDRQGVNYGYTF.

The chain links TRBV6-5 to TRBJ2-1; the match to TRBD2 covers 12 bases. There are 14 residues in the CDR3. The J segment lost 7 bases and the V segment lost 6 bases, leaving 4 bases of the junction unmatched. Germline V gene lookup returns CDR1 MNHEY and CDR2 SVGAGI. CDR3 protein: CASRTTSGSNEQFF. Here the CDR3 DNA reads TGTGCCAGCAGGACGACTAGCGGGAGTAATGAGCAGTTCTTC.

The chain employs TRBV4-3 and TRBJ2-3; 7 nucleotides agree with TRBD2. The V segment lost 1 base and the J segment 8 bases; nucleotides outside the gene matches: 6. CDR1 is LGHNA, CDR2 YSLEER, per germline. There are 14 residues in the CDR3. Here the CDR3 reads CASSQGEGSGTQYF. CDR3 nucleotides: TGCGCCAGCAGCCAAGGGGAGGGTAGCGGTACGCAGTATTTT.

The chain combines TRBV5-1 with TRBJ2-6; D may be TRBD2 (6 bases). The CDR3 is 15 amino acids. Trimming took off 4 bases at V and 4 bases at J, with 12 bases between the two ends. Germline loops: CDR1 SGHRS, CDR2 YFSETQ. The CDR3 DNA sequence: TGCGCCAGCAGCGCCCTGGGGGGAGGGGCCAACGTCCTGACTTTC. Amino acid sequence: CASSALGGGANVLTF.

This clone has just one count. The chain is built from TRBV18 and TRBJ2-7; weak D call: TRBD1 (7 bases). CDR1 KGHSH and CDR2 LQKENI come from the germline V gene. Trimming removed 6 bases at V and 2 bases at J, with 20 bases between. The CDR3 length is 16 residues. The CDR3 spells CASSQLGGQKTYEQYF. For the CDR3, the DNA is TGTGCCAGCTCGCAGCTGGGGGGACAGAAGACCTACGAGCAGTACTTC.